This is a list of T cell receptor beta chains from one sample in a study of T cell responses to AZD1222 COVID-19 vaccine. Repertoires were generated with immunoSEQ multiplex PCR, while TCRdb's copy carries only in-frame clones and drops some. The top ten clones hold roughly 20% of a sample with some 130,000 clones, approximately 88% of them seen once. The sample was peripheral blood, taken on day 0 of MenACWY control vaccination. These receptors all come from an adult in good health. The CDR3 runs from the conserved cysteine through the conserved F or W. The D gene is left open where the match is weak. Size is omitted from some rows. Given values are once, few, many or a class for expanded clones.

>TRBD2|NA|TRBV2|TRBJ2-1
TGTGCCAGCAATGGACTAGCGGGAGGGTTGTACAATGAGCAGTTCTTC
CASNGLAGGLYNEQFF
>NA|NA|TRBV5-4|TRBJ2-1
TGTGCCAGCAGCTTCCGGGACACCCGCAATGAGCAGTTCTTC
CASSFRDTRNEQFF
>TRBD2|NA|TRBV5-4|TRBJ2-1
TGTGCCAGCAGCTTGGGGACTAGCGGGTACAATGAGCAGTTCTTC
CASSLGTSGYNEQFF
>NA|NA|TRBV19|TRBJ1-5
TGTGCCAGTAGTAGAACTCTCACCCGGGAGCGAAATCAGCCCCAGCATTTT
CASSRTLTRERNQPQHF
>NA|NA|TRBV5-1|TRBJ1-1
TGCGCCAGCAGCTTAGTGACAGTGACGAACACTGAAGCTTTCTTT
CASSLVTVTNTEAFF
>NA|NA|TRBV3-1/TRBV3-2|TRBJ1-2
TGTGCCAGCAGCACCGGGACGTTGGGCTACACCTTC
CASSTGTLGYTF
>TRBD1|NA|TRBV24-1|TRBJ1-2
TGTGCCACCAGTGGGACAGGGGCTGGCTACACCTTC
CATSGTGAGYTF
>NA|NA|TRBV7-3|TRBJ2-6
TGTGCCAGCAGCTTAATACGCGTAGGATCAGGAACCTCCTCTGGGGCCAACGTCCTGACTTTC
CASSLIRVGSGTSSGANVLTF
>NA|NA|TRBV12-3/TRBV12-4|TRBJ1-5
TGTGCCAGCAGTTTATCGGAGAATCAGCCCCAGCATTTT
CASSLSENQPQHF
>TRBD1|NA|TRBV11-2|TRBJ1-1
TGTGCCAGCACCCCCGGGACAGGGCGAGCTTTCTTT
CASTPGTGRAFF
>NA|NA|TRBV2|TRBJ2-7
TGTGCCAGCATTGGTGGGGGTTCAGGGCAGTACTTC
CASIGGGSGQYF
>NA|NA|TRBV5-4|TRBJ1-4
TGTGCCAGCAGCTTGTCTTTCAATTCTAATGAAAAACTGTTTTTT
CASSLSFNSNEKLFF
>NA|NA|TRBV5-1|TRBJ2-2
TGCGCCAGCACCCTGGCAGGGATAGCGAACACCGGGGAGCTGTTTTTT
CASTLAGIANTGELFF
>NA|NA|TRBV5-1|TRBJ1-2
TGCGCCAGCAGCTTAGTTGACAGCCTCTATGGCTACACCTTC
CASSLVDSLYGYTF
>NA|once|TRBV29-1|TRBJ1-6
TGCAGCGTCTGGTGGTGGGGACCCCTCCACTTT
CSVWWWGPLHF
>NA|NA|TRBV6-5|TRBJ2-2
TGTGCCAGCAGTTACTCGATTACAGGGTACACCGGGGAGCTGTTTTTT
CASSYSITGYTGELFF
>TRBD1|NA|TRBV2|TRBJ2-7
TGTGCCAGCAGGAGGGACAGGGGCGAGCAGTACTTC
CASRRDRGEQYF
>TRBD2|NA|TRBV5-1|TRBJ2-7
TGCGCCAGCAGCTTGGTAGGCGGGAGGCCCGCCTACGAGCAGTACTTC
CASSLVGGRPAYEQYF